The T cell receptor (beta chain) under discussion was sequenced for a study of naive and memory T cell subsets. General study results and limits: A few larger clonotypes appeared in naive repertoires, especially CD8, possibly memory cells re-expressing CD45RA.

Both TRBC1 and TRBC2 were covered by a beta constant-region primer of two equimolar oligonucleotides. Four rounds of PCR amplified the ligated cDNA using nested alpha and beta constant-region primers plus SP2. TCRdb re-called the UMI-ligation and nested PCR reads with MiXCR, one entry per CDR3 protein. The sample has under 150,000 distinct CDR3 sequences; approximately 20% are singletons. In this sample, this clonotype turned up a few times. Its cognate antigen is unknown. Trimming left V 5 bases short and J 6 bases short, with 17 bases between. The V gene's germline CDR1 is SEHNR and CDR2 FQNEAQ (reference sequence). The CDR3 length is 14 residues.

The chain couples TRBV7-9 to TRBJ2-7, with D perhaps matching TRBD1 (6 bases). The source is a human donor in good health. The specimen was naive CD8+ T cells from blood. CDR3 sequence: CASSATGQSLEQYF. CDR3 DNA: TGTGCCAGCAGCGCGACGGGACAATCCCTCGAGCAGTACTTC.